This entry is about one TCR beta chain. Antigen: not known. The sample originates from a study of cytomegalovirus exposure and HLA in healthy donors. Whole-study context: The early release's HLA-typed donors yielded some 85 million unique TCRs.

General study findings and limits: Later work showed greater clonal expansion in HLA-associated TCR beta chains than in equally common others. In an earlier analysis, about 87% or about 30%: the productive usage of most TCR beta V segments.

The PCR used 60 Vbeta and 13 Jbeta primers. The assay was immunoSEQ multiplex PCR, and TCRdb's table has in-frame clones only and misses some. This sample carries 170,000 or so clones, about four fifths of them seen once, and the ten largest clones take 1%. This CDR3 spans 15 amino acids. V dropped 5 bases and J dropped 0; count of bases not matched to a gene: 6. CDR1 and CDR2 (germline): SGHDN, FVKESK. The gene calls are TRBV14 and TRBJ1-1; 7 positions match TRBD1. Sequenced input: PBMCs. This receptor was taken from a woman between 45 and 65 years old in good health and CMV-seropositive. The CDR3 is CASSDVGGLNTEAFF. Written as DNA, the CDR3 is TGTGCCAGCAGCGACGTAGGGGGCCTGAACACTGAAGCTTTCTTT.